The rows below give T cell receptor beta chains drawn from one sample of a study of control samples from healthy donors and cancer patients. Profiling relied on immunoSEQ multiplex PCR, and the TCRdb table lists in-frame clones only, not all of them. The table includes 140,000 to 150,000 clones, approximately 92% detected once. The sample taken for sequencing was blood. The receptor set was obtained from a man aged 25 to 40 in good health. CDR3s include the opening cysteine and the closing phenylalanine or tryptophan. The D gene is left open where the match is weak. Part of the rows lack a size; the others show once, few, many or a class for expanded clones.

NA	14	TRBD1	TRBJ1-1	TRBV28	TGTGCCAGCAGTTGGACAGGATTAAACACTGAAGCTTTCTTT	CASSWTGLNTEAFF
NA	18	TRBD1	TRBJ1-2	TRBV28	TGTGCCAGCAGTCGTTTCCCGGGACAGGGAGTCCTTAACTATGGCTACACCTTC	CASSRFPGQGVLNYGYTF
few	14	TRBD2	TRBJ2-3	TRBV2	TGTGCCACCAGACTAGCGGGGCACACAGATACGCAGTATTTT	CATRLAGHTDTQYF
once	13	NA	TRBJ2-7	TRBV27	TGTGCCAGCAGTCCTAAATCCTCCTACGAGCAGTACTTC	CASSPKSSYEQYF
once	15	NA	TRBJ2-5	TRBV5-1	TGCGCCAGCAGCTATGTTGGACTGAGTCAAGAGACCCAGTACTTC	CASSYVGLSQETQYF
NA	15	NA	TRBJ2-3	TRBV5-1	TGCGCCAGCAGCACCATACTAGCTCGCACAGATACGCAGTATTTT	CASSTILARTDTQYF
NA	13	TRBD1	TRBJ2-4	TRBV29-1	TGCAGCGTTGAATACAGGGGTGAAAACATTCAGTACTTC	CSVEYRGENIQYF
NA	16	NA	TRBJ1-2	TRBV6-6	TGTGCCAGCAGTTTGATCCAGGGCGTCGGCAACTATGGCTACACCTTC	CASSLIQGVGNYGYTF
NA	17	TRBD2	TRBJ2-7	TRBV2	TGTGCCAGCAGTGACGACAATAGCGGGGAGAGCTCCTACGAGCAGTACTTC	CASSDDNSGESSYEQYF
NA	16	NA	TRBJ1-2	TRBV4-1	TGCGCCAGCAGCCAAGATCAGGCAGCATCTAACTATGGCTACACCTTC	CASSQDQAASNYGYTF
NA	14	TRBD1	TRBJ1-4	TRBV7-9	TGTGCCAGCAGCGTCCGGGACAGGGGAGAAAAACTGTTTTTT	CASSVRDRGEKLFF
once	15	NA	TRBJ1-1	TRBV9	TGTGCCAGCAGCATCGGAGGACAGATGAACACTGAAGCTTTCTTT	CASSIGGQMNTEAFF
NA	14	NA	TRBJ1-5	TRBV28	TGTGCCAGCAGTGACTTTCGGCGAGGGTGGCCCCAGCATTTT	CASSDFRRGWPQHF
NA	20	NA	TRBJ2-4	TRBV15	TGTGCCACCAGCAGAGGGGAGTACGGCCCTCCCTCGCTAGCCAAAAACATTCAGTACTTC	CATSRGEYGPPSLAKNIQYF
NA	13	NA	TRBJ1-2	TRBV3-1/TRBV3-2	TGTGCCAGCAGCCACCCAGAGGGCGGTGGCTACACCTTC	CASSHPEGGGYTF
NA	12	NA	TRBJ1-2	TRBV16	TGTGCCAGCACTTCGGACAGATATGGCTACACCTTC	CASTSDRYGYTF
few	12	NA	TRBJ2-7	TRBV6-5	TGTGCCAGCTACGGAGGGCCAGGCGAGCAGTACTTC	CASYGGPGEQYF
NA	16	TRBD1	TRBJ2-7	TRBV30	TGTGCCTGGAGTGGGCAGGGGGCGGGGAGCTCCTACGAGCAGTACTTC	CAWSGQGAGSSYEQYF
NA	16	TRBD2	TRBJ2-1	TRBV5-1	TGCGCCAGCAGCTTTACCCCGGGACTAGTTATGGATGAGCAGTTCTTC	CASSFTPGLVMDEQFF
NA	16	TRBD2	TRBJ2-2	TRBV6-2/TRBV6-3	TGTGCCAGCAGTCTAGCGGGGGGACCGAACACCGGGGAGCTGTTTTTT	CASSLAGGPNTGELFF
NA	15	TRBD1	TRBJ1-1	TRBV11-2	TGTGCCAGCAGCTCGTACAGGGGGCAGGGGACTGAAGCTTTCTTT	CASSSYRGQGTEAFF
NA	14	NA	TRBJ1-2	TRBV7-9	TGTGCCAGCAGCTTAGGGGGCTCGAACTATGGCTACACCTTC	CASSLGGSNYGYTF
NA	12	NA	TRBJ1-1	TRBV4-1	TGTAGGCAGCCAGCTTGGAACACTGAAGCTTTCTTT	CRQPAWNTEAFF
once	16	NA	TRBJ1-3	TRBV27	TGTGCCAGCAGTGGACCGGGGACCTCGGCCGGAAACACCATATATTTT	CASSGPGTSAGNTIYF
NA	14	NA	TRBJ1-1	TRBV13	TGTGCCAGCAGCTTAGAAGGGTACGGCCCTGAAGCTTTCTTT	CASSLEGYGPEAFF
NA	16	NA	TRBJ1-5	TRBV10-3	TGTGCCATCAGTGTAGAGGGGCCGTATAGCAATCAGCCCCAGCATTTT	CAISVEGPYSNQPQHF
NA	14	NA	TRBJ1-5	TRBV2	TGTGCCAGCAGTGAACAGGGGCGGAATCAGCCCCAGCATTTT	CASSEQGRNQPQHF
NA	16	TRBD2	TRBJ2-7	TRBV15	TGTGCCACCAGCAGGGGGGATAGCGGGGAACCTTACGAGCAGTACTTC	CATSRGDSGEPYEQYF
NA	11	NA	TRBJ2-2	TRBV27	TGTGCCACAAAGAACACCGGGGAGCTGTTTTTT	CATKNTGELFF
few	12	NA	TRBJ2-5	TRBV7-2	TGTGCCAGCAGCCCCAGTTCCGAGACCCAGTACTTC	CASSPSSETQYF
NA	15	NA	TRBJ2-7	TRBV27	TGTGCCAGCAGTTTGGACCCTTGGGGCACCTACGAGCAGTACTTC	CASSLDPWGTYEQYF
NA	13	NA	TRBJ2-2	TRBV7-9	TGTGCCAGCAGCTTAGGAAACGCCGGGGAGCTGTTTTTT	CASSLGNAGELFF
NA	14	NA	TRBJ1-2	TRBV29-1	TGCAGCGTAGAAGACAGTCAACATAACTATGGCTACACCTTC	CSVEDSQHNYGYTF
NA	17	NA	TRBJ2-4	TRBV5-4	TGTGCCAGCAGCTTGTCTGGGCAAGGGCTAGCCAAAAACATTCAGTACTTC	CASSLSGQGLAKNIQYF
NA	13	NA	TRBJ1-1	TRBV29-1	TGCAGCGTTGAGGGCAAGATGAGCACTGAAGCTTTCTTT	CSVEGKMSTEAFF
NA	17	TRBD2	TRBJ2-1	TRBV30	TGTGCCTGGAGTGTACCCGAACTAGCGGGGGTTAATAATGAGCAGTTCTTC	CAWSVPELAGVNNEQFF
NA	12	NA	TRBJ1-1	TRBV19	TGTGCCAGTAGTGCGATGGGCGGTGAAGCTTTCTTT	CASSAMGGEAFF
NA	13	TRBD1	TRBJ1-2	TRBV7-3	TGTGCCAGCAGCTCAGGACAGGGTGATGGCTACACCTTC	CASSSGQGDGYTF
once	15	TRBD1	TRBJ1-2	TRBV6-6	TGTGCCAGCAGTTACTCCAGGGGGGCTAACTATGGCTACACCTTC	CASSYSRGANYGYTF
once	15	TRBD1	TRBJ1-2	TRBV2	TGTGCCAGCAGTAACTTCGACAGGGTGGATGATGGCTACACCTTC	CASSNFDRVDDGYTF
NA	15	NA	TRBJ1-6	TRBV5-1	TGCGCCAGCAGCGAACGGAACTCGGCCAATTCACCCCTCCACTTT	CASSERNSANSPLHF
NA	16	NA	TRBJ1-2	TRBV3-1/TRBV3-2	TGTGCCAGCAGCCAAGATAATAGGGGTTATAACTATGGCTACACCTTC	CASSQDNRGYNYGYTF
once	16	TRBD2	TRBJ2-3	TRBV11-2	TGTGCCAGCAGCCGCTCTAGCGGAGTTAGCACAGATACGCAGTATTTT	CASSRSSGVSTDTQYF
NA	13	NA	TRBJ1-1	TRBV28	TGTGCCAGCACCCTAGCCTCGAACACTGAAGCTTTCTTT	CASTLASNTEAFF
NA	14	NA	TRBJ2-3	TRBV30	TGTGCCTGGAGTGTAGGGGCAGGCACAGATACGCAGTATTTT	CAWSVGAGTDTQYF
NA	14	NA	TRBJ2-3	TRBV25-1	TGTGCCAGCAGTGAATTTGCGTTGACAGATACGCAGTATTTT	CASSEFALTDTQYF
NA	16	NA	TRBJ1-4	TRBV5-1	TGCGCCAGCAGCACCTCCCCCTGGACAGCTACTGAAAAACTGTTTTTT	CASSTSPWTATEKLFF
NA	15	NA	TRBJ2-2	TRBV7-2	TGTGCCAGCAGCACCCGATCCACCGGGACCGGGGAGCTGTTTTTT	CASSTRSTGTGELFF
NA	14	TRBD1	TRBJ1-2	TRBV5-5	TGTGCCAGCAGCTTTCCGGACAGGGGATATGGCTACACCTTC	CASSFPDRGYGYTF
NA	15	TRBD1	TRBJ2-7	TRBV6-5	TGTGCCAGCAGTTACTCCAGGGGGCTGTCGAACGAGCAGTACTTC	CASSYSRGLSNEQYF
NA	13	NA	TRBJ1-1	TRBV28	TGTGCCAGCACGAAGCCAGGGAACCTTGAAGCTTTCTTT	CASTKPGNLEAFF
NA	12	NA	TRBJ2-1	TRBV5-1	TGCGCCAGCAGCTTTACATCAAATGAGCAGTTCTTC	CASSFTSNEQFF
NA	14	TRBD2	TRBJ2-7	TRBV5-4	TGTGCCAGCAGCTTGAAAGCGGGGGGTTTCGAGCAGTACTTC	CASSLKAGGFEQYF
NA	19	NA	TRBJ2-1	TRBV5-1	TGCGCCAGCAGCTTGGAGCACTACGAAGACCAAAGCTCCTACAATGAGCAGTTCTTC	CASSLEHYEDQSSYNEQFF
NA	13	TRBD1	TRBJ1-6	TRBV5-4	TGTGCCAGCAGCATGGACAGGGACTCACCCCTCCACTTT	CASSMDRDSPLHF
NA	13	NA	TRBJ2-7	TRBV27	TGTGCCAGCAGTTTATCGACGGCCTACGAGCAGTACTTC	CASSLSTAYEQYF
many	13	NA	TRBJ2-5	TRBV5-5	TGTGCCAGCAGCCCAAGGGCGGGAGAGACCCAGTACTTC	CASSPRAGETQYF
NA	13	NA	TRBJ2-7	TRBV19	TGTGCCAGTAGTCGGACCTGGGGATCCGAGCAGTACTTC	CASSRTWGSEQYF
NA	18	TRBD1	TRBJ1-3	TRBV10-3	TGTGCCATCAGGGGGGGACAGGGGACGCGGAACTCTGGAAACACCATATATTTT	CAIRGGQGTRNSGNTIYF